Listed below are T cell receptor beta chains from one sample, sequenced in a study of blood T cell repertoires in COVID-19. The table came from immunoSEQ multiplex PCR; TCRdb's copy has only in-frame clones and leaves some out. The sample holds roughly 43,000 clones, about 91% seen once. What was sequenced was peripheral blood. The origin of the receptors is a human donor in a cohort sampled during active COVID-19. CDR3s include the opening cysteine and the closing phenylalanine or tryptophan. Some rows mark clone size as missing; the rest say once, few, many or name a class of expanded clone.

CASTKDNPSYNEQFF	TRBV6-5	TRBJ2-1	15	.
CASTVSGGQETQYF	TRBV7-2	TRBJ2-5	14	.
CASSLVGLNLYEQYF	TRBV11-1	TRBJ2-7	15	.
CAWSVIGAHEQYF	TRBV30	TRBJ2-7	13	.
CASSRGLGERSNYGYTF	TRBV19	TRBJ1-2	17	once
CAISESTGGASFYGYTF	TRBV10-3	TRBJ1-2	17	.
CASSHESRGQGVGEQYF	TRBV27	TRBJ2-7	17	.
CASNPGGGSAGELFF	TRBV27	TRBJ2-2	15	.
CASSQEGAGDYGYTF	TRBV4-2	TRBJ1-2	15	.
CASSRGQGRTAGANVLTF	TRBV4-3	TRBJ2-6	18	.
CASSRREGEKLFF	TRBV3-1/TRBV3-2	TRBJ1-4	13	.
CASSLLAGDRETQYF	TRBV5-1	TRBJ2-5	15	.
CASSLGPAGNQPQHF	TRBV6-2/TRBV6-3	TRBJ1-5	15	.
CASSLEQGNHSPLHF	TRBV5-1	TRBJ1-6	15	.
CASSLGTGGNEKLFF	TRBV5-1	TRBJ1-4	15	.
CASSPIQGAFSYNEQFF	TRBV28	TRBJ2-1	17	.
CASSLSASRLTDTQYF	TRBV11-2	TRBJ2-3	16	.
CASSDRTSLAGLSGYTF	TRBV6-1	TRBJ1-2	17	.
CASRGLDTEAFF	TRBV28	TRBJ1-1	12	.
CASRPGQGAEKFF	TRBV28	TRBJ2-1	13	.
CASSFFGGMNEQFF	TRBV19	TRBJ2-1	14	.
CASSSQGSDEKLFF	TRBV9	TRBJ1-4	14	once
CASRQGSGSNQPQHF	TRBV27	TRBJ1-5	15	.
CATSSFDSGNTIYF	TRBV15	TRBJ1-3	14	.
CSARDRDEAFF	TRBV20-1	TRBJ1-1	11	.
CASSVELAGVGDTQYF	TRBV9	TRBJ2-3	16	.
CASLQGGLTEAFF	TRBV2	TRBJ1-1	13	once
CASSQGRTSYEQYF	TRBV3-1/TRBV3-2	TRBJ2-7	14	.
CASSQELGLAGYEQYF	TRBV4-3	TRBJ2-7	16	once
CASSLHSSYEQYF	TRBV13	TRBJ2-7	13	.
CASSLGPFPGYEQYF	TRBV5-5	TRBJ2-7	15	.
CASSLDRFTGELFF	TRBV5-4	TRBJ2-2	14	once
CASSQEGTGGNEQYF	TRBV4-2	TRBJ2-7	15	.
CASSQRTGTGDTEAFF	TRBV19	TRBJ1-1	16	.
CASSTGVIGEKLFF	TRBV11-1	TRBJ1-4	14	once
CASSQEREGGSEWDEQFF	TRBV3-1/TRBV3-2	TRBJ2-1	18	few
CASSKAGYYGTTDTQYF	TRBV4-3	TRBJ2-3	17	.
CASSLRQYGTEAFF	TRBV5-1	TRBJ1-1	14	.
CASSFGTGGSGANVLTF	TRBV7-8	TRBJ2-6	17	.
CAWSVSQGNTEAFF	TRBV30	TRBJ1-1	14	.
CASSYTSQGYNSPLHF	TRBV6-5	TRBJ1-6	16	.
CSVPDIYEQYF	TRBV20-1	TRBJ2-7	11	.
CASSYGGSPLEQYF	TRBV6-5	TRBJ2-7	14	.
CASSRTGLGEQYF	TRBV6-2/TRBV6-3	TRBJ2-7	13	.
CASSLAPGAGNQPQHF	TRBV5-1	TRBJ1-5	16	once
CASTSGGGVIYEQYF	TRBV6-5	TRBJ2-7	15	.
CASSQRGRVYEQYF	TRBV4-1	TRBJ2-7	14	.
CASSLITGTGELFF	TRBV7-3	TRBJ2-2	14	.
CASSEGADHVDTQYF	TRBV25-1	TRBJ2-3	15	.
CASSFHAGDSPLHF	TRBV6-5	TRBJ1-6	14	.
CASSGDRSRSGYTF	TRBV2	TRBJ1-2	14	.
CASSDRVHEQYF	TRBV27	TRBJ2-7	12	.